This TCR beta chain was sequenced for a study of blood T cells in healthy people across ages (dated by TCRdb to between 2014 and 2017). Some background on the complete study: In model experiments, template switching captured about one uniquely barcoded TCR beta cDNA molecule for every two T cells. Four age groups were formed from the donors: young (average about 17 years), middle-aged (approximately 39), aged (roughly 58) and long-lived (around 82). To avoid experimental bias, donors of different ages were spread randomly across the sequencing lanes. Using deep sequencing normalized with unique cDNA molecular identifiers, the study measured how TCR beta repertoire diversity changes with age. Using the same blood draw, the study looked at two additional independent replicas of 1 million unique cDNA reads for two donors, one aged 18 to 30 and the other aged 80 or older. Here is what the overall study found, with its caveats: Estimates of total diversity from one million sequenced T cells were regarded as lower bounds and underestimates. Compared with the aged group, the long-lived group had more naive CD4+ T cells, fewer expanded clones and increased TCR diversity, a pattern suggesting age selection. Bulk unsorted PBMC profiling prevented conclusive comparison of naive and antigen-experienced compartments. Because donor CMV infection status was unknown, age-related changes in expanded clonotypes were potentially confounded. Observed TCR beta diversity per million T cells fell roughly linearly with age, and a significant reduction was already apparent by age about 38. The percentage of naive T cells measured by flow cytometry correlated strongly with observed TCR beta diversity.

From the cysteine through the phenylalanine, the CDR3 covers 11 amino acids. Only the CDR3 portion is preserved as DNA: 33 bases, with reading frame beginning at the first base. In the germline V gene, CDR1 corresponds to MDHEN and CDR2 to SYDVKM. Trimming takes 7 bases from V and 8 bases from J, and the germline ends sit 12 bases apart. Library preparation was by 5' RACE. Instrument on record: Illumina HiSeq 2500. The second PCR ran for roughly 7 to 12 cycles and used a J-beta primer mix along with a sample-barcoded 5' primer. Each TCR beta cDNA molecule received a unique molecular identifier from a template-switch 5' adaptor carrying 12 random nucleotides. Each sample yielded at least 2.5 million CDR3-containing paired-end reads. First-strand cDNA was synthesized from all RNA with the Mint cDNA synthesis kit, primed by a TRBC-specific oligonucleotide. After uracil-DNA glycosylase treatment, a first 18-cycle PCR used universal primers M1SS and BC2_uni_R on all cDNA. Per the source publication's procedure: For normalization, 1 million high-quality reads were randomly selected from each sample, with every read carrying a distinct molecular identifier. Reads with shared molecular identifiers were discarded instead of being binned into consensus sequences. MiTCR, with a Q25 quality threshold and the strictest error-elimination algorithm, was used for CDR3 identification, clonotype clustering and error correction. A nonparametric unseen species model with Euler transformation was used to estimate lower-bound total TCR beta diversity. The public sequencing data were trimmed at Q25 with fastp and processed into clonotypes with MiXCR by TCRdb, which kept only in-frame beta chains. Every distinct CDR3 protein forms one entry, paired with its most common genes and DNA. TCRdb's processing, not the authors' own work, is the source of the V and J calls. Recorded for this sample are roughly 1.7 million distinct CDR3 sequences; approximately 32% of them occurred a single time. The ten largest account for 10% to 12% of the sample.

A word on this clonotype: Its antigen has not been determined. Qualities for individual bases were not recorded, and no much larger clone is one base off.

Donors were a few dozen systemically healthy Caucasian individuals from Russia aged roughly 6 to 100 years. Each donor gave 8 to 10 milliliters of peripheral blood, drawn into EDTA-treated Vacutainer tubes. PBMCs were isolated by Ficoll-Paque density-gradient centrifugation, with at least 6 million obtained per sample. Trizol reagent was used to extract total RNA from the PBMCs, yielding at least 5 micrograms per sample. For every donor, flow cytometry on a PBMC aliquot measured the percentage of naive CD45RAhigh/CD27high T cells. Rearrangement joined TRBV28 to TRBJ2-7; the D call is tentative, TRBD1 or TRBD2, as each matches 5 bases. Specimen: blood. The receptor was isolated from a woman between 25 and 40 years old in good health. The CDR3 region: CASIQGEKQYF. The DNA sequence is TGTGCCAGCATCCAGGGAGAAAAGCAGTACTTC.